Here is one T cell receptor beta chain with its context. What it binds is unknown. The sample contains more than one DNA sequence encoding this CDR3. Amplification used 60 Vbeta primers and 13 Jbeta primers. In the original workflow: In a later analysis, around 10 million of 60 million to 80 million unique beta chains occurred in at least two donors. Sequencing was performed with immunoSEQ multiplex PCR; in TCRdb, only in-frame clones are kept and a portion is missing. V and J calls and clone size are given by that table; D and trimming were obtained from the DNA. Of over 150,000 clones listed, around 88% are singletons. The CDR3 consists of 16 residues. V lost 5 bases and J lost 4; bases outside the gene matches: 15. Germline-derived CDR1 and CDR2 are SQVTM and ANQGSEA. Nominally healthy donors provided the samples, though records likely missed some immune exposures. The data were obtained in a study of cytomegalovirus exposure and HLA in healthy donors.

Study results and limitations: Association of a missense DCLRE1C variant with TCR beta V- and J-gene trimming was reported in a later analysis.

This TCR was recovered from a woman aged 25 to 39 in good health and CMV-seronegative. Sequencing input: PBMCs. V is TRBV29-1 and J is TRBJ1-1; 8 bases align to TRBD1. CDR3 DNA sequence: TGCAGCGTTCGGCCCCGAGACAGGGGCGTTGGCACTGAAGCTTTCTTT. Translating gives CSVRPRDRGVGTEAFF.